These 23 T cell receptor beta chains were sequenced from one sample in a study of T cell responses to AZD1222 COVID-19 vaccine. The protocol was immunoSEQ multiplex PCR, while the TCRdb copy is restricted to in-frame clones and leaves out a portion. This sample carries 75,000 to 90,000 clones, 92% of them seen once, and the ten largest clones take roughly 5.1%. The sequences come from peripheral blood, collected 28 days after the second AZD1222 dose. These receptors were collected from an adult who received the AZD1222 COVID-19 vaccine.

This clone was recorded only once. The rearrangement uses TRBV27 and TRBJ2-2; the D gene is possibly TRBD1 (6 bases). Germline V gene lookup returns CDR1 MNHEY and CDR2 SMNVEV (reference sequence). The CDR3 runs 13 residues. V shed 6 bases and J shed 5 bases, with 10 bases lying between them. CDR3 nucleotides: TGTGCCAGCAGGCAACAGGGAACCGGGGAGCTGTTTTTT. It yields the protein CASRQQGTGELFF.

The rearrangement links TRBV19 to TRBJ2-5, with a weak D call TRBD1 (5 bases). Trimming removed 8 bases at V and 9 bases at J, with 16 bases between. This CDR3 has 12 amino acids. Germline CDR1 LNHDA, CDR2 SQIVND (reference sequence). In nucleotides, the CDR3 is TGTGCCAGTGGGGCTCCCAACTCCCCCCAGTACTTC. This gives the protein CASGAPNSPQYF.

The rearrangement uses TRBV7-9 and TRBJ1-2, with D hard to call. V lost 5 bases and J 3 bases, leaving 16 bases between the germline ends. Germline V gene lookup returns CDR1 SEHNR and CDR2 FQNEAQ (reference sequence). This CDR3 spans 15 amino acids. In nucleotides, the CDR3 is TGTGCCAGCAGCCCAAAAGGATTTATGGACTATGGCTACACCTTC. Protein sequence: CASSPKGFMDYGYTF.

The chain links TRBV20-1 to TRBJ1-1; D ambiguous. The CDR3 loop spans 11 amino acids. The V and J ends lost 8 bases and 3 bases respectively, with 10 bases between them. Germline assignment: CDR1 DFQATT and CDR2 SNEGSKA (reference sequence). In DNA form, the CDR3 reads TGCAGTATTTCTTGGCACACTGAAGCTTTCTTT. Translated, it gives CSISWHTEAFF.

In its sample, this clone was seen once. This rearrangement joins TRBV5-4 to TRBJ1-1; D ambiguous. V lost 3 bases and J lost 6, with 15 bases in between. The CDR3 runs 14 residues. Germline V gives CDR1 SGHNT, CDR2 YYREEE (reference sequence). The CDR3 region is CASSSRRIVPEAFF. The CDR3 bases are TGTGCCAGCAGCTCACGAAGGATTGTTCCTGAAGCTTTCTTT. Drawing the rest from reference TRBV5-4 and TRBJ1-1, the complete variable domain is ETGVTQSPTHLIKTRGQQVTLRCSSQSGHNTVSWYQQALGQGPQFIFQYYREEENGRGNFPPRFSGLQFPNYSSELNVNALELDDSALYLCASSSRRIVPEAFFGQGTRLTVV.

The CDR3 here is CASSPGQAYGYTF. DNA of the CDR3: TGTGCCAGCAGTCCGGGACAGGCTTATGGCTACACCTTC. The chain recombines TRBV25-1 with TRBJ1-2; TRBD1 aligns across 8 bases. Losses at the gene ends were 5 bases for V and 5 bases for J; bases not matched to a gene: 4. The germline V gene has CDR1 MGHDK and CDR2 SYGVNS. The CDR3 has 13 amino acids.

CDR3: CASSLSGHQENEQFF. The CDR3 DNA is TGTGCCAGCAGTTTGTCGGGGCATCAGGAGAATGAGCAGTTCTTC. The chain couples TRBV27 to TRBJ2-1, with D perhaps matching TRBD1 or TRBD2 (5 bases each). Per germline, CDR1 MNHEY and CDR2 SMNVEV (reference sequence). This CDR3 is built from 15 residues. V was pared by 3 bases and J by 7 bases, with 16 bases between.

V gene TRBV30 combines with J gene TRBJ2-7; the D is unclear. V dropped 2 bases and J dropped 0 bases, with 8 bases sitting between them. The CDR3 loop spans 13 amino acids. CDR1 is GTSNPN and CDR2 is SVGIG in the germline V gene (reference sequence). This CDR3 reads CAWSKSVSYEQYF. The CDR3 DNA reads TGTGCCTGGAGTAAATCGGTCTCCTACGAGCAGTACTTC. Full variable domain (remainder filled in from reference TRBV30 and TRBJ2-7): SQTIHQWPATLVQPVGSPLSLECTVEGTSNPNLYWYRQAAGRGLQLLFYSVGIGQISSEVPQNLSASRPQDRQFILSSKKLLLSDSGFYLCAWSKSVSYEQYFGPGTRLTVT.

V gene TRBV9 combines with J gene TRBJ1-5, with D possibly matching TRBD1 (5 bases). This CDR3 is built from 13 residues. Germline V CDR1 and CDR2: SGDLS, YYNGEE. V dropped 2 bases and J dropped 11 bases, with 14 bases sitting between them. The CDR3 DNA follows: TGTGCCAGCAGCGTCGGACATTCGTCAGCCCAGCATTTT. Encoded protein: CASSVGHSSAQHF.

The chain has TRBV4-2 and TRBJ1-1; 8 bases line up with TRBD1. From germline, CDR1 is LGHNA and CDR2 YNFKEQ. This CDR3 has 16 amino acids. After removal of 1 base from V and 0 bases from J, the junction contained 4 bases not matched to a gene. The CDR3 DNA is TGTGCCAGCAGCCAAGGGACAGGGCCCCTGAACACTGAAGCTTTCTTT. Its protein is CASSQGTGPLNTEAFF.

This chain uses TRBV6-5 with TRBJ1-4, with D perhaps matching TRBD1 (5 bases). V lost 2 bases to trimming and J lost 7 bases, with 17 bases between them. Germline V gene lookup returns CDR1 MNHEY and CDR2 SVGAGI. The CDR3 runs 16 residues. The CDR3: CASSYGARASTEKLFF. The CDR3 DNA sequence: TGTGCCAGCAGTTACGGGGCCAGGGCTTCGACTGAAAAACTGTTTTTT.

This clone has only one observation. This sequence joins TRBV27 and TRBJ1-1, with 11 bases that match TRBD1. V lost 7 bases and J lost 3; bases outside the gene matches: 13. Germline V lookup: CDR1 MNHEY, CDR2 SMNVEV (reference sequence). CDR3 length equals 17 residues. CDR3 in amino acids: CASNPGTGGLGDTEAFF. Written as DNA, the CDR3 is TGTGCCAGCAACCCTGGGACAGGGGGTTTGGGGGACACTGAAGCTTTCTTT.

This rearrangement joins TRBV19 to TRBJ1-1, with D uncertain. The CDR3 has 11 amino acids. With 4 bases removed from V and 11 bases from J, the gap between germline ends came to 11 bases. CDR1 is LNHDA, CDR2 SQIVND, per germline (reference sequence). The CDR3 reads CASSKPSRAFF. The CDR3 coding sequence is TGTGCCAGTAGTAAACCCTCACGGGCTTTCTTT.

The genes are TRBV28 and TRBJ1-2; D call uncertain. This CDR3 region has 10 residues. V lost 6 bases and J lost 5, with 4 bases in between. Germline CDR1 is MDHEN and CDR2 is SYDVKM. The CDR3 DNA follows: TGTGCCAGCAGGAGTTATGGCTACACCTTC. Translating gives CASRSYGYTF.

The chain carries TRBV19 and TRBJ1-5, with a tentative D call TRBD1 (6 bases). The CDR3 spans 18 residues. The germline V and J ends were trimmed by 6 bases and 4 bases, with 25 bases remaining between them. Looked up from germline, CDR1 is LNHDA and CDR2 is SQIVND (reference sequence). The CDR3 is CASSRYYRGGKPNQPQHF. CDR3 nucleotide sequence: TGTGCCAGTAGCCGATACTATAGAGGGGGAAAACCAAATCAGCCCCAGCATTTT.

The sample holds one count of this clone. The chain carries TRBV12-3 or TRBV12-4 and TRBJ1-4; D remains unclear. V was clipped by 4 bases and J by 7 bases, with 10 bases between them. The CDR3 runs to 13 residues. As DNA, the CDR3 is TGTGCCAGCAGTTCCCGGGGTGGTGAAAAACTGTTTTTT. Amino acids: CASSSRGGEKLFF.

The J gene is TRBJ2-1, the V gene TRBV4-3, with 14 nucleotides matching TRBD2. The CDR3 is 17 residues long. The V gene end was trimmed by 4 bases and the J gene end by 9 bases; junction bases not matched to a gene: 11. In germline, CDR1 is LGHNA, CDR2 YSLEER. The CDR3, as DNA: TGCGCCAGCAGCCCTCACGGACTAGCGGGAGGAGGTGGTGAGCAGTTCTTC. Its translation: CASSPHGLAGGGGEQFF.

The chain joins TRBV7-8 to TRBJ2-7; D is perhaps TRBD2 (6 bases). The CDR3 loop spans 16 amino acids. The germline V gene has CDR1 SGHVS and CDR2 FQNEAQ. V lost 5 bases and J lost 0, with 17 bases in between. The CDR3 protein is CASSPGLSGGSYEQYF. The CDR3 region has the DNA TGTGCCAGCAGCCCCGGCCTATCCGGGGGCTCCTACGAGCAGTACTTC. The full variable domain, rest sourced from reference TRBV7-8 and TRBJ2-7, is GAGVSQSPRYKVAKRGQDVALRCDPISGHVSLFWYQQALGQGPEFLTYFQNEAQLDKSGLPSDRFFAERPEGSVSTLKIQRTQQEDSAVYLCASSPGLSGGSYEQYFGPGTRLTVT.

As DNA, the CDR3 is TGTGCCAGTTTCCCCGACAGGAGCTCTGGGGCCAACGTCCTGACTTTC. Protein: CASFPDRSSGANVLTF. The chain employs TRBV2 and TRBJ2-6; D possibly corresponds to TRBD1 (6 bases). This CDR3 contains 16 residues. Germline lookup yields CDR1 SNHLY and CDR2 FYNNEI. Between the trimmed V and J ends, which lost 9 bases and 0 bases, there was a span of 15 bases.

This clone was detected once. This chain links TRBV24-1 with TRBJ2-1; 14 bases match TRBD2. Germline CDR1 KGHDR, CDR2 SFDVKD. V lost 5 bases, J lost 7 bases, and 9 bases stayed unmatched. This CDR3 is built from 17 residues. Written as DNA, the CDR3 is TGTGCCACCAGTGGGCCTTCAAGGACTAGCGGGAGGAATGAGCAGTTCTTC. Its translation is CATSGPSRTSGRNEQFF.

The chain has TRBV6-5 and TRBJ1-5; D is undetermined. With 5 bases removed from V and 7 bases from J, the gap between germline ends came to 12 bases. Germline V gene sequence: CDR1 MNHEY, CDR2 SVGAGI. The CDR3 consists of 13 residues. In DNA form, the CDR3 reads TGTGCCAGCAGTACTTACTGGGGACAGCCCCAGCATTTT. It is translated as CASSTYWGQPQHF.

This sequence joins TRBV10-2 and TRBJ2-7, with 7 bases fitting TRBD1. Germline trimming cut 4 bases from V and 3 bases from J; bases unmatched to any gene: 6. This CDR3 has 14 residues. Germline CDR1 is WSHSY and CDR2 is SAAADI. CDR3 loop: CASSARQGIYEQYF. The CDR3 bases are TGCGCCAGCAGTGCTCGACAGGGAATCTACGAGCAGTACTTC.

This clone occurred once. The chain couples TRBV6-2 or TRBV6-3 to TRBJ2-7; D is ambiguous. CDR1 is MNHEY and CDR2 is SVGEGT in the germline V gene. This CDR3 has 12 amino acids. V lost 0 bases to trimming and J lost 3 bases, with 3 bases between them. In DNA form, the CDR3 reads TGTGCCAGCAGTTACTCGAACTACGAGCAGTACTTC. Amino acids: CASSYSNYEQYF.